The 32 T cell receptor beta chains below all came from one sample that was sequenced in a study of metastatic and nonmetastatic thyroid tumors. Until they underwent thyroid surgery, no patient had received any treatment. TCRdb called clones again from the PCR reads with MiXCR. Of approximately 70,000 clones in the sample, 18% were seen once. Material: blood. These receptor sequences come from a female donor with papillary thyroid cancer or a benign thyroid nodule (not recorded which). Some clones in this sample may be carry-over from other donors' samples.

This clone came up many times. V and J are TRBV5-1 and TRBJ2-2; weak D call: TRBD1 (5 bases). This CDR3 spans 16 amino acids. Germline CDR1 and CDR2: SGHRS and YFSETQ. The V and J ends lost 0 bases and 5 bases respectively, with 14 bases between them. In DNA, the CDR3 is TGCGCCAGCAGCTTGGTAACAGGTCAGGAGACCGGGGAGCTGTTTTTT. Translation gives CASSLVTGQETGELFF.

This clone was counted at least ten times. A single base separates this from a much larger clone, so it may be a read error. The CDR3 reads CASGTPGNTIYF. CDR3 nucleotide sequence: TGTGCCAGCGGAACGCCTGGAAACACCATATATTTT. The V gene is TRBV13, the J gene TRBJ1-3, with D unresolved. This CDR3 spans 12 amino acids. V was cut by 8 bases and J by 2 bases, with 7 bases left in between. The germline V gene encodes CDR1 PRHDT and CDR2 FYEKMQ (reference sequence).

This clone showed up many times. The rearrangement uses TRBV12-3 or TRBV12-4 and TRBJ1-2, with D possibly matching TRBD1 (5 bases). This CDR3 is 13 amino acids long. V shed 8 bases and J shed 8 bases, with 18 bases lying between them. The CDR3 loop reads CASARGAAEGYTF. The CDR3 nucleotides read TGTGCCAGCGCTCGTGGGGCTGCGGAAGGCTACACCTTC.

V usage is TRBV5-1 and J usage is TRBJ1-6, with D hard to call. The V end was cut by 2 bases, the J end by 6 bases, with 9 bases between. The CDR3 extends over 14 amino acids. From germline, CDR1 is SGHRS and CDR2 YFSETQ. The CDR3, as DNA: TGCGCCAGCAGCTTATTCCTATCTAATTCACCCCTCCACTTT. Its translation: CASSLFLSNSPLHF.

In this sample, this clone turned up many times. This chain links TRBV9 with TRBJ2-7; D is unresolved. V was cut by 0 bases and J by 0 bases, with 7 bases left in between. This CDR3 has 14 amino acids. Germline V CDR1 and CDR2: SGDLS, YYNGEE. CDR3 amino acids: CASSVAYGSYEQYF. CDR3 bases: TGTGCCAGCAGCGTAGCTTACGGCTCCTACGAGCAGTACTTC.

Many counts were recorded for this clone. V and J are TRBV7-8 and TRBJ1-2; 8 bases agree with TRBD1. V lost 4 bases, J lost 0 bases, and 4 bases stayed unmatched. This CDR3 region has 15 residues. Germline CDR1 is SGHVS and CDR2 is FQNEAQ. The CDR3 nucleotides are TGTGCCAGCAGCTCCGGACAGGGTCCTAACTATGGCTACACCTTC. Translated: CASSSGQGPNYGYTF.

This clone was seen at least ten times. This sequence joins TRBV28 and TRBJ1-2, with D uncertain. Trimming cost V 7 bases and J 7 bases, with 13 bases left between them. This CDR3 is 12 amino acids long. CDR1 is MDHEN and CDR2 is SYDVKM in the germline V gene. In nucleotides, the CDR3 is TGTGCCAGCACCCCGGATGGGGTTGGCTACACCTTC. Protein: CASTPDGVGYTF.

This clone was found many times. In nucleotides, the CDR3 is TGCGCCAGCAGCTGGGGCGGGGGGGATAGCAATCAGCCCCAGCATTTT. Its translation is CASSWGGGDSNQPQHF. The chain uses TRBV5-1 and TRBJ1-5, with TRBD1 as a possible D gene (5 bases). V gave up 3 bases and J gave up 0 bases, with 13 bases separating them. The germline V gene encodes CDR1 SGHRS and CDR2 YFSETQ. The CDR3 spans 16 residues.

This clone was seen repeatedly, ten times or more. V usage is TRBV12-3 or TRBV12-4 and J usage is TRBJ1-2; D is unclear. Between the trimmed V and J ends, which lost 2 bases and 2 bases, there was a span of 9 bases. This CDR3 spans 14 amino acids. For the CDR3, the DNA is TGTGCCAGCAGTTTACATGGAGGAAACTATGGCTACACCTTC. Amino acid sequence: CASSLHGGNYGYTF.

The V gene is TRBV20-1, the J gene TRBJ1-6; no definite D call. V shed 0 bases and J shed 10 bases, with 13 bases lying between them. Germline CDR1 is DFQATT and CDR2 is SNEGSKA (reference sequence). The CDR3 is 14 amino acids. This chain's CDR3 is CSARDPLAGSPLHF. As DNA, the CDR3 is TGCAGTGCTAGAGACCCCCTCGCTGGGTCACCCCTCCACTTT.

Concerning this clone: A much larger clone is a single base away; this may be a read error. The CDR3 coding sequence is TGCGCCGGCAGCCAAGATGGACTTCGCGATGAGCAGTTCTTC. This gives the protein CAGSQDGLRDEQFF. V usage is TRBV4-1 and J usage is TRBJ2-1; D possibly corresponds to TRBD2 (5 bases). The CDR3 runs to 14 residues. Germline lookup yields CDR1 MGHRA and CDR2 YSYEKL.

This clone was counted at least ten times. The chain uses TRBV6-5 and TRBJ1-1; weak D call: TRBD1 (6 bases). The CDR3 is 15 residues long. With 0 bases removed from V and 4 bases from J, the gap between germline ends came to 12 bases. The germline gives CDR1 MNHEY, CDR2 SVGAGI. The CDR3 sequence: CASSYSMQGFTEAFF. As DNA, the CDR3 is TGTGCCAGCAGTTACTCGATGCAGGGGTTCACTGAAGCTTTCTTT.

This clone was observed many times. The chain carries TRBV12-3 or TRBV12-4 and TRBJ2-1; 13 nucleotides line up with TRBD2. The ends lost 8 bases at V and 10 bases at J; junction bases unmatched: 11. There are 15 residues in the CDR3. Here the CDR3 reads CASRRTSGRSGEQFF. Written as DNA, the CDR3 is TGTGCCAGCCGACGGACTAGCGGGAGAAGTGGGGAGCAGTTCTTC.

The CDR3 DNA reads TGTGCCAGCAGCTTGACTGCGACGCAACAAGAGACCCAGTACTTC. Translating gives CASSLTATQQETQYF. This chain uses TRBV5-8 with TRBJ2-5; D not resolved. CDR1 is SGHTS, CDR2 YDEGEE, per germline. Trimming shortened V by 1 base and J by 2 bases, and 12 bases separated the two germline ends. This CDR3 has 15 residues.

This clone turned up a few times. CDR3 in amino acids: CASSGSRGQGRSEQYF. CDR3 DNA sequence: TGTGCCAGCAGTGGGAGTAGGGGACAGGGTCGCTCCGAGCAGTACTTC. This chain links TRBV2 with TRBJ2-7, with 9 positions matching TRBD1. V dropped 4 bases and J dropped 6; count of bases not matched to a gene: 13. The length of the CDR3 is 16 residues. The V gene's germline CDR1 is SNHLY and CDR2 FYNNEI.

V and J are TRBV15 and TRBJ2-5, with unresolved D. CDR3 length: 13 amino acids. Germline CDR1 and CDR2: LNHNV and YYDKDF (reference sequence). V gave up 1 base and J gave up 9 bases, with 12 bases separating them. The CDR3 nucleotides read TGTGCCACCAGCAGAGTCGAACTTGGGGCCCAGTACTTC. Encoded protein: CATSRVELGAQYF.

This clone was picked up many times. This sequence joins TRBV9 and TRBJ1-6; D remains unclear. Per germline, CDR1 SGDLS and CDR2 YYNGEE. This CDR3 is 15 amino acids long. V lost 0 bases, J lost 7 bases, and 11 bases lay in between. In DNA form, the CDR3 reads TGTGCCAGCAGCGTAGGGCGGCAGACAAATTCACCCCTCCACTTT. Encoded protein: CASSVGRQTNSPLHF. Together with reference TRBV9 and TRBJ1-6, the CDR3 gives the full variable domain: DSGVTQTPKHLITATGQRVTLRCSPRSGDLSVYWYQQSLDQGLQFLIQYYNGEERAKGNILERFSAQQFPDLHSELNLSSLELGDSALYFCASSVGRQTNSPLHFGNGTRLTVT.

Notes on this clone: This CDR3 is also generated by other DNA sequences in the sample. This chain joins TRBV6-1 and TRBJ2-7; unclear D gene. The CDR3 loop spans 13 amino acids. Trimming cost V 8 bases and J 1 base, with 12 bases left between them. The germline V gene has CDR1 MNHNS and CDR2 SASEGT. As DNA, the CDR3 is TGTGCCAGCCTCGCTGGGGATTCCTACGAGCAGTACTTC. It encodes CASLAGDSYEQYF.

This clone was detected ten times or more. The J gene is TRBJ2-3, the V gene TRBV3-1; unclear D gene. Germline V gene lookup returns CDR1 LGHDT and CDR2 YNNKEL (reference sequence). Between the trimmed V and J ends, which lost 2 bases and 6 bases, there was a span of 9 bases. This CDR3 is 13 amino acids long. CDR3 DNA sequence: TGTGCCAGCAGCCAACCAGGCTGGGATACGCAGTATTTT. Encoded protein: CASSQPGWDTQYF.

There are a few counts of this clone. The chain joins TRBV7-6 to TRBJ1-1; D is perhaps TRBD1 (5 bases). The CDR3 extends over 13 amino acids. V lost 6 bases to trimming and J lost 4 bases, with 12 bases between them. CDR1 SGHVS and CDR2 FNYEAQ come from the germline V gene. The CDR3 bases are TGTGCCAGCAGTCCATCCAGGGTCACTGAAGCTTTCTTT. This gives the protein CASSPSRVTEAFF.

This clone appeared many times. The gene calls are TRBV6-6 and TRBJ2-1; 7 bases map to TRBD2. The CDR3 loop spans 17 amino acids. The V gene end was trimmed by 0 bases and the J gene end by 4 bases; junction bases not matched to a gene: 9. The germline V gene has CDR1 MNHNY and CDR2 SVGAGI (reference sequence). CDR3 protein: CASSYSGPGGIYNEQFF. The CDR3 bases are TGTGCCAGCAGTTACTCCGGCCCCGGGGGGATATACAATGAGCAGTTCTTC.

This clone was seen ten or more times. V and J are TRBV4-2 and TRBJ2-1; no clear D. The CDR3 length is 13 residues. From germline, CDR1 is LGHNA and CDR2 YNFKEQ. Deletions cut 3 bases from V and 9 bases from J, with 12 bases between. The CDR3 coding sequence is TGTGCCAGCAGCCAGGGTGTTAGTCCTGAGCAGTTCTTC. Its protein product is CASSQGVSPEQFF.

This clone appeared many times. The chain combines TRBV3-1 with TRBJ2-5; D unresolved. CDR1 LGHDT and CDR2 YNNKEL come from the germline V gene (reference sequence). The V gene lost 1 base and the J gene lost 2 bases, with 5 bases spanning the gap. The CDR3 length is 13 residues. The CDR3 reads CASSQVDQETQYF. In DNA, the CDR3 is TGTGCCAGCAGCCAAGTTGATCAAGAGACCCAGTACTTC.

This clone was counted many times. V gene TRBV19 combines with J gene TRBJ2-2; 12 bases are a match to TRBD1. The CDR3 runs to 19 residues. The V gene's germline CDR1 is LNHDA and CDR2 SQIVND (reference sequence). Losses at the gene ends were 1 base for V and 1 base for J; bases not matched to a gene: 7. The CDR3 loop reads CASSIVGTGGKLNTGELFF. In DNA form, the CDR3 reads TGTGCCAGTAGTATAGTTGGGACAGGGGGCAAATTGAACACCGGGGAGCTGTTTTTT.

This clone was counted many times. CDR3 residues: CASSEGRGRGYTF. In nucleotides, the CDR3 is TGTGCCAGCAGTGAAGGCAGGGGGCGAGGCTACACCTTC. V gene TRBV6-1 combines with J gene TRBJ1-2; 8 bases fit TRBD1. The CDR3 is made up of 13 amino acids. Germline V lookup: CDR1 MNHNS, CDR2 SASEGT. V gave up 1 base and J gave up 8 bases; unmatched junction bases: 3.

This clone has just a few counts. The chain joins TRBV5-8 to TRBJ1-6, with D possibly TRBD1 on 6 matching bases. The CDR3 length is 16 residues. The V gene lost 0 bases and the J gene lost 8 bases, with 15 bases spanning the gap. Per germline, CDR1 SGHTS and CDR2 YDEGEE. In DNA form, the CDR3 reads TGTGCCAGCAGCTTGGATAAAGGGGGAGTTTATTCACCCCTCCACTTT. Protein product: CASSLDKGGVYSPLHF.

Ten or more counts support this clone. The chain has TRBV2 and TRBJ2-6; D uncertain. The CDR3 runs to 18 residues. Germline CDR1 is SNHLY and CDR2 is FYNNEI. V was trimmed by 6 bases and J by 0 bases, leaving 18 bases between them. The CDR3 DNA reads TGTGCCAGCAGCAAAGAAGTCTTGGTACACTCTGGGGCCAACGTCCTGACTTTC. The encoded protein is CASSKEVLVHSGANVLTF.

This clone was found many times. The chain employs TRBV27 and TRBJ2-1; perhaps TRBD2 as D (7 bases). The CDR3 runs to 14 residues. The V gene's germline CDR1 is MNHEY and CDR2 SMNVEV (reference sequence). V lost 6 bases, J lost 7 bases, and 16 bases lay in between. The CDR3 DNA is TGTGCCAGCAGGAGGGGAGGGGGGGGGAATGAGCAGTTCTTC. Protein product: CASRRGGGGNEQFF.

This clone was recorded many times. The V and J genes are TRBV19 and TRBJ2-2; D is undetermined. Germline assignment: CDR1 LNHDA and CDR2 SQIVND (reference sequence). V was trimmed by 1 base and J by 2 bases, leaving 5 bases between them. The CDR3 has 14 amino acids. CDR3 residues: CASSIAQNTGELFF. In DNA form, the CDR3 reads TGTGCCAGTAGTATAGCCCAAAACACCGGGGAGCTGTTTTTT.

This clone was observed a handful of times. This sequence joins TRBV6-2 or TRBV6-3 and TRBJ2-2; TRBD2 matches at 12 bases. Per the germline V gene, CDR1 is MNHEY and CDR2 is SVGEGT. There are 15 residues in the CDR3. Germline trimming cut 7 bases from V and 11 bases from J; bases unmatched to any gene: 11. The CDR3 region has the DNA TGTGCCAGCATCGGGACTAGCGGGTCAACTGGTGAGCTGTTTTTT. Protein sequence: CASIGTSGSTGELFF.

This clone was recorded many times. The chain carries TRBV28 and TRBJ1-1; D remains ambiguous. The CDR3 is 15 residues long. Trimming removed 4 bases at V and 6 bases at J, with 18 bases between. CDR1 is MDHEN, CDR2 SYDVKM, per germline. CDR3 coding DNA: TGTGCCAGCAGTTCGCATGGTGAAGGGTTGGCTGAAGCTTTCTTT. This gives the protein CASSSHGEGLAEAFF.

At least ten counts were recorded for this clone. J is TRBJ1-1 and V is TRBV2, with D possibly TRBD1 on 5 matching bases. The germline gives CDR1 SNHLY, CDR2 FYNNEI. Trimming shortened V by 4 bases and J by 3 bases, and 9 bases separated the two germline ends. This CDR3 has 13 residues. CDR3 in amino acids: CASSGGTHTEAFF. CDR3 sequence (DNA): TGTGCCAGCAGTGGAGGGACGCACACTGAAGCTTTCTTT. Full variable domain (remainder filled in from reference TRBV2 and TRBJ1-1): EPEVTQTPSHQVTQMGQEVILRCVPISNHLYFYWYRQILGQKVEFLVSFYNNEISEKSEIFDDQFSVERPDGSNFTLKIRSTKLEDSAMYFCASSGGTHTEAFFGQGTRLTVV.